This is a list of T cell receptor beta chains from one sample in a study of Graves' ophthalmopathy and Graves' hyperthyroidism. One entry per CDR3 protein results from TCRdb running MiXCR on the multiplex PCR reads. The data contain roughly 410,000 distinct CDR3 sequences, less than 20% of them singletons. Material: peripheral blood. The receptors were gathered from a woman between 18 and 29 years old with stable Graves' hyperthyroidism. Both conserved end residues are part of each CDR3. Each record gives: J gene, CDR3 length, D gene, clone size, V gene, CDR3 DNA, CDR3 protein. D genes are given only for firm matches. Only part of the rows carry a size: once, few, many, or a class if the clone is expanded.

TRBJ1-2	14	.	many	TRBV9	TGTGCCAGCAGCGTAGAAGGGGTGCGGGGAGGCTACACCTTC	CASSVEGVRGGYTF
TRBJ2-7	15	TRBD2	many	TRBV28	TGTGCCAGCAGTCCTGGCGGGGGGGCCTCCTACGAGCAGTACTTC	CASSPGGGASYEQYF
TRBJ1-3	18	.	many	TRBV2	TGTGCCAGCATCGGAACCTTCACGACCGGATCCTCTGGAAACACCATATATTTT	CASIGTFTTGSSGNTIYF
TRBJ2-5	15	TRBD2	once	TRBV12-3/TRBV12-4	TGTGCCAGCAGTGCTAGCGGGGGGGTAGAAGAGACCCAGTACTTC	CASSASGGVEETQYF
TRBJ1-2	12	.	many	TRBV29-1	TGCAGCGTCCAGGCGCAGGGCGGAGGCTACACCTTC	CSVQAQGGGYTF
TRBJ1-2	13	.	many	TRBV6-5	TGTGCCAGCAACGAAAAAGGCGGTCGGGGCTACACCTTC	CASNEKGGRGYTF
TRBJ1-6	17	.	.	TRBV7-9	TGTGCCAGCAGCTTACCGCTGGGGGGGTCCTGTAATTCACCCCTCCACTTT	CASSLPLGGSCNSPLHF
TRBJ1-1	14	.	many	TRBV7-9	TGTGCCAGCAGCTTTGAGGGGATCGCGACTGAAGCTTTCTTT	CASSFEGIATEAFF
TRBJ1-5	14	.	many	TRBV12-3/TRBV12-4	TGTGCCAGCAGTTATGGGTGGGGAAATCAGCCCCAGCATTTT	CASSYGWGNQPQHF
TRBJ1-2	11	.	many	TRBV19	TGTGCCAGCCGAGACTACTATGGCTACACCTTC	CASRDYYGYTF
TRBJ2-7	12	TRBD1	.	TRBV28	TGTGCCAGCACCCCCGACAGGGACGAGCAGTACTTC	CASTPDRDEQYF
TRBJ2-7	14	.	many	TRBV6-5	TGTGCCAGCAGCTCCGGGACACAACCTTACGAGCAGTACTTC	CASSSGTQPYEQYF
TRBJ2-6	16	.	many	TRBV6-4	TGTGCCAGCAGTGACTCGAAAAGGTCTGGGGCCAACGTCCTGACTTTC	CASSDSKRSGANVLTF
TRBJ2-7	16	.	many	TRBV11-2	TGTGCCAGCAGCCCCCTGTCTGGGACACAGAGCCGGGAGCAGTACTTC	CASSPLSGTQSREQYF
TRBJ2-5	16	.	many	TRBV7-9	TGTGCCAGCAGCTTAGCGTATTTGGGATTTCAAGAGACCCAGTACTTC	CASSLAYLGFQETQYF
TRBJ1-1	14	.	.	TRBV4-2	TGTGCCAGCAGCCAACTATACGGGGGTGCTGAAGCTTTCTTT	CASSQLYGGAEAFF
TRBJ1-5	14	.	many	TRBV12-3/TRBV12-4	TGTGCCAGCAGTTTGCCTAGGGATAATCAGCCCCAGCATTTT	CASSLPRDNQPQHF
TRBJ1-2	14	.	many	TRBV6-1	TGTGCCAGCAGTGAAGTAATAGGGAACTATGGCTACACCTTC	CASSEVIGNYGYTF
TRBJ1-1	13	.	many	TRBV27	TGTGCCAGCAGTTTATATTCAGGGGCAGAAGCTTTCTTT	CASSLYSGAEAFF
TRBJ2-7	18	.	many	TRBV6-4	TGTGCCAGCAAGCTAGTTCGCCGATCCCAGTCCCAGAACTACGAGCAGTACTTC	CASKLVRRSQSQNYEQYF
TRBJ1-5	18	.	many	TRBV6-1	TGTGCCAGCAGTGAAGCGGGACCGATAAACTATAGCAATCAGCCCCAGCATTTT	CASSEAGPINYSNQPQHF
TRBJ1-2	16	.	many	TRBV12-3/TRBV12-4	TGTGCCAGCAGTTACCACAGGGAGCCCCCTAGAAATGGCTACACCTTC	CASSYHREPPRNGYTF
TRBJ1-5	14	.	.	TRBV12-3/TRBV12-4	TGTGCCAGCAGTTTAGTCGACAATGGTGAGCCCCAGCATTTT	CASSLVDNGEPQHF
TRBJ2-7	13	.	many	TRBV10-2	TGCGCCAGCAGTGAAGGGTCCCACTACGAGCAGTACTTC	CASSEGSHYEQYF
TRBJ2-7	21	.	.	TRBV7-2	TGTGCCAGCAGCTTCAAACCCCCGCCACTGAAGGGACACCTGATTCCCTACGAGCAGTACTTC	CASSFKPPPLKGHLIPYEQYF
TRBJ2-5	15	TRBD2	many	TRBV12-3/TRBV12-4	TGTGCCAGCAGTTTCGGGGGGGCTACCAAAGAGACCCAGTACTTC	CASSFGGATKETQYF
TRBJ2-7	14	TRBD2	.	TRBV12-3/TRBV12-4	TGTGCCAGCGCCGGGGCTAGCGGGAATTACGAGCAGTACTTC	CASAGASGNYEQYF
TRBJ1-1	15	TRBD1	.	TRBV15	TGTGCCACCAGCATACCGGACAGGCTTCACACTGAAGCTTTCTTT	CATSIPDRLHTEAFF
TRBJ1-1	14	.	few	TRBV20-1	TGCAGTGCTAGAAACCCCCCAACGGACTCTGAAGCTTTCTTT	CSARNPPTDSEAFF
TRBJ2-2	15	TRBD1	few	TRBV7-3	TGTGCCAGCAGCTTTGGGACAGGAGTTGTCGGGGAGCTGTTTTTT	CASSFGTGVVGELFF
TRBJ1-2	18	TRBD1	.	TRBV11-2	TGTGCCAGCAGCTTAGAGGGGACAGCGCTACCGCCTAACTATGGCTACACCTTC	CASSLEGTALPPNYGYTF
TRBJ2-7	14	.	many	TRBV20-1	TGCAGTGCTAGAGACCGGGGACTGGGCTACGAGCAGTACTTC	CSARDRGLGYEQYF
TRBJ2-2	13	TRBD2	many	TRBV12-3/TRBV12-4	TGTGCCAACCGGGGGGCGAACACCGGGGAGCTGTTTTTT	CANRGANTGELFF
TRBJ2-7	15	TRBD1	.	TRBV5-1	TGCGCCAGCAGCTTGGTTTGGGACAGGGGTGGCGAGCAGTACTTC	CASSLVWDRGGEQYF
TRBJ1-1	13	.	many	TRBV15	TGTGCCACCAGCAGAGACCCGAACACTGAAGCTTTCTTT	CATSRDPNTEAFF
TRBJ1-2	13	.	many	TRBV10-3	TGTGCCATCAGTGAGTCACATCGGTATGGCTACACCTTC	CAISESHRYGYTF
TRBJ2-2	13	.	many	TRBV6-1	TGTGCCAGCAGAGACGGATACACCGGGGAGCTGTTTTTT	CASRDGYTGELFF
TRBJ2-2	15	TRBD2	many	TRBV12-3/TRBV12-4	TGTGCCAGCAGTTTGACTAGCGGGGGCGGCGGGGAGCTGTTTTTT	CASSLTSGGGGELFF
TRBJ1-1	17	TRBD1	many	TRBV11-3	TGTGCCAGCAGCTTAGTGGCCAGGGGGCTCGGGAACACTGAAGCTTTCTTT	CASSLVARGLGNTEAFF
TRBJ2-7	12	.	once	TRBV12-5	TGTGCTAGTGGTCCATATTTCTACGAGCAGTACTTC	CASGPYFYEQYF
TRBJ1-2	12	.	.	TRBV6-1	TGTGCCAGCATGACACAGAACTATGGCTACACCTTC	CASMTQNYGYTF
TRBJ2-2	16	.	few	TRBV9	TGTGCCAGCAGCGTAGGGGGGGCCTATAACACCGGGGAGCTGTTTTTT	CASSVGGAYNTGELFF
TRBJ2-7	12	.	few	TRBV19	TGTGCCAGTAGTACGGTTAGGGGCGAGCAGTACTTC	CASSTVRGEQYF
TRBJ2-7	15	.	.	TRBV29-1	TGCAGCGTTGGCCCCGGGCAGGGGAGGTTCTACGAGCAGTACTTC	CSVGPGQGRFYEQYF
TRBJ2-2	17	TRBD2	many	TRBV27	TGTGCCAGCAGTTCACTCCTAGGGACTAGCGGCACCGGGGAGCTGTTTTTT	CASSSLLGTSGTGELFF
TRBJ1-1	15	TRBD1	many	TRBV11-2	TGTGCCAGCAGTTATTACAGGGGCTTGAACACTGAAGCTTTCTTT	CASSYYRGLNTEAFF
TRBJ2-3	16	TRBD1	many	TRBV25-1	TGTGCCAGCAGTGAATGGGGCAGGGGGTCCGCAGATACGCAGTATTTT	CASSEWGRGSADTQYF
TRBJ2-6	13	.	many	TRBV19	TGTGCCAGTAAGGTTTCTGGGGCCAACGTCCTGACTTTC	CASKVSGANVLTF